The 20 T cell receptor beta chains below all came from one sample that was sequenced in a study of shared clonotypes between healthy human individuals. CD45RO-negative, CCR7-selected cells formed the naive CD8 fraction, which excluded terminally differentiated effector memory CD45RA+ cells. Only in-frame clones appear in the TCRdb table, and some are missing; sequencing was by immunoSEQ multiplex PCR. The sample lists about 2,200,000 clones; 85% to 95% were seen once. Material: naive CD8+ T cells from PBMCs. The receptors derive from a man younger than 30 in good health. Some clones in this sample may be carry-over from other donors' samples.

This clone came up once. The rearrangement links TRBV9 to TRBJ2-1; D unclear. The V end lost 0 bases, the J end lost 8 bases, and 9 bases lay between the germline ends. The CDR3 loop spans 13 amino acids. Germline V gene sequence: CDR1 SGDLS, CDR2 YYNGEE. The CDR3, as DNA: TGTGCCAGCAGCGTAGCTAGGAGCGATGAGCAGTTCTTC. This encodes CASSVARSDEQFF. The complete variable domain, with remaining parts taken from reference TRBV9 and TRBJ2-1, reads DSGVTQTPKHLITATGQRVTLRCSPRSGDLSVYWYQQSLDQGLQFLIQYYNGEERAKGNILERFSAQQFPDLHSELNLSSLELGDSALYFCASSVARSDEQFFGPGTRLTVL.

V and J are TRBV27 and TRBJ2-3; D may match TRBD1 or TRBD2 (5 bases each). Deletions cut 3 bases from V and 2 bases from J, with 15 bases between. Germline-derived CDR1 and CDR2 are MNHEY and SMNVEV (reference sequence). The CDR3 runs 16 residues. The CDR3 nucleotides read TGTGCCAGCAGTTTTACCGGGACGACAGACACAGATACGCAGTATTTT. Encoded protein: CASSFTGTTDTDTQYF.

Remarks on this clone: Other DNA sequences of this sample code for an identical CDR3. This sequence joins TRBV27 and TRBJ2-7; maybe TRBD2 (6 bases). CDR3 length equals 15 residues. Trimming took off 0 bases at V and 2 bases at J, with 11 bases between the two ends. The germline V gene has CDR1 MNHEY and CDR2 SMNVEV (reference sequence). CDR3 sequence reads: CASSLSAGPTYEQYF. CDR3 sequence (DNA): TGTGCCAGCAGTTTATCGGCGGGACCCACCTACGAGCAGTACTTC.

The CDR3 region has the DNA TGTGCCAGCAGTCCCCCCCCCTATCAGCCCCAGCATTTT. It translates to CASSPPPYQPQHF. This sequence joins TRBV28 and TRBJ1-5; D unresolved. The CDR3 has 13 residues. Germline loops: CDR1 MDHEN, CDR2 SYDVKM. The germline V and J ends were trimmed by 5 bases and 5 bases, with 10 bases remaining between them.

The chain couples TRBV7-9 to TRBJ2-2; 8 bases fit TRBD2. Trimming cost V 10 bases and J 0 bases; bases outside gene matches: 4. CDR3 length: 14 amino acids. Germline V gene sequence: CDR1 SEHNR, CDR2 FQNEAQ (reference sequence). The CDR3 sequence is CATTGLANTGELFF. The DNA of the CDR3 is TGTGCCACTACGGGACTAGCGAACACCGGGGAGCTGTTTTTT. Drawing the rest from reference TRBV7-9 and TRBJ2-2, the complete variable domain is DTGVSQNPRHKITKRGQNVTFRCDPISEHNRLYWYRQTLGQGPEFLTYFQNEAQLEKSRLLSDRFSAERPKGSFSTLEIQRTEQGDSAMYLCATTGLANTGELFFGEGSRLTVL.

J is TRBJ2-1 and V is TRBV19; no reliable D call. CDR3 size: 15 residues. V lost 3 bases to trimming and J lost 8 bases, with 17 bases between them. Germline-derived CDR1 and CDR2 are LNHDA and SQIVND (reference sequence). CDR3 sequence: CASSIRYASIDEQFF. The CDR3 nucleotides read TGTGCCAGTAGTATCCGGTATGCCTCCATCGATGAGCAGTTCTTC. The full variable domain, rest sourced from reference TRBV19 and TRBJ2-1, is DGGITQSPKYLFRKEGQNVTLSCEQNLNHDAMYWYRQDPGQGLRLIYYSQIVNDFQKGDIAEGYSVSREKKESFPLTVTSAQKNPTAFYLCASSIRYASIDEQFFGPGTRLTVL.

This chain joins TRBV6-6 and TRBJ2-1, with D unclear. Looked up from germline, CDR1 is MNHNY and CDR2 is SVGAGI (reference sequence). The V end was cut by 4 bases, the J end by 9 bases, with 7 bases between. The CDR3 is made up of 11 amino acids. CDR3 in DNA: TGTGCCAGCAGTTCTAGTGTTGAGCAGTTCTTC. Translated: CASSSSVEQFF.

This clone appeared a few times. This sequence joins TRBV7-9 and TRBJ1-1; a weak D match, TRBD1 (5 bases). In germline, CDR1 is SEHNR, CDR2 FQNEAQ (reference sequence). Trimming removed 3 bases from V and 6 bases from J, with 8 bases in between. CDR3 length: 12 residues. CDR3 DNA sequence: TGTGCCAGCAGCTTTTCAGGGCCTGAAGCTTTCTTT. The encoded protein is CASSFSGPEAFF.

The chain carries TRBV7-9 and TRBJ2-7; 7 positions match TRBD2. This CDR3 spans 15 amino acids. V shed 5 bases and J 1 base; nucleotides not matched to a gene: 8. CDR1 SEHNR and CDR2 FQNEAQ come from the germline V gene (reference sequence). The CDR3 DNA reads as TGTGCCAGCAGCCGGGGGACTACCACTTCCTACGAGCAGTACTTC. This gives the protein CASSRGTTTSYEQYF.

The rearrangement joins TRBV9 to TRBJ2-1; D gene unclear. The CDR3 length is 15 residues. Germline V CDR1 and CDR2: SGDLS, YYNGEE. V lost 4 bases to trimming and J lost 2 bases, with 13 bases between them. The CDR3 sequence: CASSLVMDPYNEQFF. In DNA, the CDR3 is TGTGCCAGCAGCCTTGTCATGGATCCCTACAATGAGCAGTTCTTC.

In its sample, this clone was seen once. The chain joins TRBV27 to TRBJ1-4; possibly TRBD1 for D (5 bases). The CDR3 has 14 amino acids. Germline V gene sequence: CDR1 MNHEY, CDR2 SMNVEV (reference sequence). V lost 5 bases, J lost 4 bases, and 11 bases lay in between. The CDR3 region has the DNA TGTGCCAGCAGTGGGCGGGGCGATAATGAAAAACTGTTTTTT. It encodes CASSGRGDNEKLFF. Full variable domain (remainder filled in from reference TRBV27 and TRBJ1-4): EAQVTQNPRYLITVTGKKLTVTCSQNMNHEYMSWYRQDPGLGLRQIYYSMNVEVTDKGDVPEGYKVSRKEKRNFPLILESPSPNQTSLYFCASSGRGDNEKLFFGSGTQLSVL.

The chain joins TRBV7-9 to TRBJ1-2; tentatively, D is TRBD1 (6 bases). V was clipped by 3 bases and J by 0 bases, with 11 bases between them. In germline, CDR1 is SEHNR, CDR2 FQNEAQ (reference sequence). The CDR3 length is 15 residues. The CDR3 region has the DNA TGTGCCAGCAGCTTGTCAGGGGAGACTAACTATGGCTACACCTTC. This sequence encodes CASSLSGETNYGYTF.

The chain employs TRBV6-5 and TRBJ2-2, with 8 bases fitting TRBD2. The CDR3 has 14 residues. V lost 6 bases, J lost 7 bases, and 7 bases stayed unmatched. Per germline, CDR1 MNHEY and CDR2 SVGAGI. The chain's CDR3 is CASRPAGEGGELFF. In nucleotides, the CDR3 is TGTGCCAGCAGGCCAGCGGGAGAAGGCGGGGAGCTGTTTTTT.

This clone was picked up one time. The chain is built from TRBV7-6 and TRBJ2-5, with no clear D. Germline CDR1 is SGHVS and CDR2 is FNYEAQ. Between the trimmed V and J ends, which lost 3 bases and 4 bases, there was a span of 18 bases. CDR3 length: 16 residues. This CDR3 is CASSFPQQAVPETQYF. The DNA for the CDR3 is TGTGCCAGCAGCTTTCCCCAGCAGGCGGTCCCAGAGACCCAGTACTTC. Using reference TRBV7-6 and TRBJ2-5 for the parts outside the CDR3, the full variable domain is GAGVSQSPRYKVTKRGQDVALRCDPISGHVSLYWYRQALGQGPEFLTYFNYEAQQDKSGLPNDRFSAERPEGSISTLTIQRTEQRDSAMYRCASSFPQQAVPETQYFGPGTRLLVL.

The chain carries TRBV7-9 and TRBJ2-3; D is uncertain. V lost 1 base and J lost 5, with 7 bases in between. Looked up from germline, CDR1 is SEHNR and CDR2 is FQNEAQ (reference sequence). CDR3 size: 13 residues. The chain's CDR3 is CASSLVIEDTQYF. The DNA for the CDR3 is TGTGCCAGCAGCTTAGTAATAGAAGATACGCAGTATTTT. Supplemented by reference TRBV7-9 and TRBJ2-3, the full variable domain reads DTGVSQNPRHKITKRGQNVTFRCDPISEHNRLYWYRQTLGQGPEFLTYFQNEAQLEKSRLLSDRFSAERPKGSFSTLEIQRTEQGDSAMYLCASSLVIEDTQYFGPGTRLTVL.

This clone has just one count. The chain combines TRBV15 with TRBJ1-5; D remains ambiguous. CDR1 and CDR2 (germline): LNHNV, YYDKDF (reference sequence). Trimming took off 1 base at V and 5 bases at J, with 9 bases between the two ends. CDR3 length: 14 residues. The CDR3 sequence: CATSRATEDQPQHF. The CDR3 coding sequence is TGTGCCACCAGCAGAGCCACGGAAGATCAGCCCCAGCATTTT.

In its sample, this clone was seen once. The V and J genes are TRBV4-1 and TRBJ1-2, with 8 bases that match TRBD1. CDR3 length: 13 amino acids. The V segment lost 0 bases and the J segment 7 bases; nucleotides outside the gene matches: 1. CDR1 and CDR2 (germline): MGHRA, YSYEKL. The CDR3 loop is CASSQDRGLGYTF. CDR3 sequence (DNA): TGCGCCAGCAGCCAAGACAGGGGGCTTGGCTACACCTTC.

The V and J genes are TRBV7-2 and TRBJ2-2; weak D call: TRBD1 (6 bases). CDR1 and CDR2 (germline): SGHTA, FQGNSA. CDR3 length equals 16 residues. The V end lost 5 bases, the J end lost 0 bases, and 13 bases lay between the germline ends. CDR3 in amino acids: CASSATGTTNTGELFF. For the CDR3, the DNA is TGTGCCAGCAGCGCCACCGGGACAACGAACACCGGGGAGCTGTTTTTT.

J is TRBJ1-2 and V is TRBV9; D gene ambiguous. Trimming took 0 bases from V and 4 from J, leaving 10 bases between them. Germline CDR1 SGDLS, CDR2 YYNGEE. The CDR3 contains 14 residues. The CDR3 DNA reads TGTGCCAGCAGCGTAGTTTCTTCCCCCTATGGCTACACCTTC. Protein sequence: CASSVVSSPYGYTF.

This chain connects TRBV6-6 to TRBJ1-6; TRBD1 matches 10 bases. CDR1 is MNHNY and CDR2 is SVGAGI in the germline V gene (reference sequence). The CDR3 loop spans 15 amino acids. With 6 bases clipped from V and 8 bases from J, the junction kept 7 bases outside the gene matches. CDR3 sequence: CASSQDRGTDSPLHF. CDR3 DNA sequence: TGTGCCAGCAGCCAGGACAGGGGGACCGATTCACCCCTCCACTTT.